Shown below are 7 T cell receptor beta chains from a single sample sequenced in a study of cytomegalovirus exposure and HLA in healthy donors. With 60 Vbeta and 13 Jbeta primers, the PCR was carried out. Data came from immunoSEQ multiplex PCR; TCRdb stores just in-frame clones and leaves some out. The sample carries around 160,000 clones, approximately 82% recorded once. What was sequenced was PBMCs. Receptor source: a male donor in good health and CMV-seronegative.

The J gene is TRBJ1-2, the V gene TRBV5-1; tentative D call: TRBD1 (6 bases). The length of the CDR3 is 13 residues. The V gene's germline CDR1 is SGHRS and CDR2 YFSETQ. V lost 3 bases, J lost 1 base, and 7 bases lay in between. The CDR3 protein is CASSWTDNYGYTF. Written as DNA, the CDR3 is TGCGCCAGCAGCTGGACAGATAACTATGGCTACACCTTC.

This clone came up a few times. In the same sample, other DNA sequences code for this CDR3. The rearrangement joins TRBV9 to TRBJ2-3; D not certain. There are 13 residues in the CDR3. Germline V lookup: CDR1 SGDLS, CDR2 YYNGEE. The ends were cut back, 0 bases at V and 4 bases at J, with 6 bases in the middle. DNA of the CDR3: TGTGCCAGCAGCGTAGCTTCCCCAGATACGCAGTATTTT. Protein: CASSVASPDTQYF.

The chain has TRBV6-1 and TRBJ2-5, with 9 bases aligning to TRBD2. Germline V CDR1 and CDR2: MNHNS, SASEGT. The trim removed 7 bases at V and 0 bases at J, leaving 6 bases unmatched. The CDR3 has 15 residues. CDR3 protein: CASTFLAGYQETQYF. The CDR3 DNA follows: TGTGCCAGCACCTTCCTAGCGGGGTACCAAGAGACCCAGTACTTC.

The chain's CDR3 is CASSFPGGTDTQYF. As DNA, the CDR3 is TGTGCCAGCAGCTTTCCAGGGGGCACAGATACGCAGTATTTT. V and J are TRBV5-6 and TRBJ2-3; possible D gene TRBD1, 6 bases. The germline V gene has CDR1 SGHDT and CDR2 YYEEEE. The CDR3 has 14 amino acids. The V end lost 2 bases, the J end lost 1 base, and 8 bases lay between the germline ends.

The chain links TRBV7-2 to TRBJ1-5; D is undetermined. Trimming took 5 bases from V and 3 from J, leaving 17 bases between them. Per germline, CDR1 SGHTA and CDR2 FQGNSA. The CDR3 extends over 16 amino acids. The CDR3 sequence is CASSLSVLGNNQPQHF. DNA for the CDR3: TGTGCCAGCAGCCTTAGTGTTCTCGGTAACAATCAGCCCCAGCATTTT.

This chain joins TRBV5-1 and TRBJ2-1, with 8 bases that match TRBD1. Looked up from germline, CDR1 is SGHRS and CDR2 is YFSETQ. The trim removed 1 base at V and 6 bases at J, leaving 6 bases unmatched. The CDR3 runs 15 residues. CDR3 DNA sequence: TGCGCCAGCAGCTTGCCCGGGACAGGTCTCAATGAGCAGTTCTTC. Translated: CASSLPGTGLNEQFF.

The DNA for the CDR3 is TGTGCCAGCAGCGTAACGGGAGTGGGCACCGGGGAGCTGTTTTTT. Translation gives CASSVTGVGTGELFF. This rearrangement joins TRBV9 to TRBJ2-2; possible D gene TRBD2, 6 bases. Germline CDR1 SGDLS, CDR2 YYNGEE. Trimming removed 1 base at V and 4 bases at J, with 11 bases between. The CDR3 loop spans 15 amino acids.